The text below deals with one T cell receptor beta chain. Germline-derived CDR1 and CDR2 are MNHNS and SASEGT. Trimming took off 2 bases at V and 5 bases at J, with 12 bases between the two ends. This CDR3 contains 14 residues. The entry originates in a study of OX40 agonist ivuxolimab in advanced cancers. Assay: immunoSEQ multiplex PCR; the TCRdb copy retains only in-frame clones and omits some. The data hold about 77,000 clones, with about nine tenths observed a single time. This specimen was CD4+ or CD8+ T cells sorted from blood, taken in a trial of the OX40 agonist ivuxolimab. This TCR came from an adult with an advanced solid tumor such as melanoma, head and neck, liver or kidney cancer. The chain employs TRBV6-1 and TRBJ1-1; D remains unclear. The CDR3 is CASSERRRETEAFF. CDR3 sequence (DNA): TGTGCCAGCAGTGAACGCCGGAGGGAGACTGAAGCTTTCTTT.